This is a list of T cell receptor beta chains from one sample in a study of CD8 T cells in Susac syndrome. TCRdb re-analysed the immunoSEQ multiplex PCR reads in MiXCR, keeping a single row per CDR3 protein. There are 95,000 to 150,000 distinct CDR3 sequences in the sample; 90% to 95% occur only once, and around 0.2% lies in the top ten. Sequenced sample: CD8+ T cells from PBMCs. The receptor set was obtained from a human donor with Susac syndrome. Each CDR3 is given with its conserved first and last residue. A D gene is named only where the DNA matches it firmly. For some rows the clone size is stated as once, few or many, or as a class when expanded; others skip it.

J gene: TRBJ1-2
V gene: TRBV12-3/TRBV12-4
D gene: .
clone size: .
CDR3 protein: CASSLQGRRPYGYTF
CDR3 DNA: TGTGCCAGCAGTCTACAGGGACGTCGACCCTATGGCTACACCTTC

J gene: TRBJ2-5
V gene: TRBV12-3/TRBV12-4
D gene: TRBD2
clone size: few
CDR3 protein: CASSGLAGGSETQYF
CDR3 DNA: TGTGCCAGCTCAGGACTAGCGGGAGGGTCAGAGACCCAGTACTTC

J gene: TRBJ2-7
V gene: TRBV2
D gene: TRBD2
clone size: .
CDR3 protein: CASSMGTSSTYEQYF
CDR3 DNA: TGTGCCAGCAGCATGGGGACTAGCAGCACCTACGAGCAGTACTTC

J gene: TRBJ2-1
V gene: TRBV4-3
D gene: .
clone size: .
CDR3 protein: CASSQAESSDNEQFF
CDR3 DNA: TGCGCCAGCAGCCAAGCGGAGTCCTCGGATAATGAGCAGTTCTTC

J gene: TRBJ2-7
V gene: TRBV30
D gene: TRBD1
clone size: .
CDR3 protein: CASRRDRTYEQYF
CDR3 DNA: TGTGCCTCGCGACGGGACAGGACCTACGAGCAGTACTTC

J gene: TRBJ1-1
V gene: TRBV5-6
D gene: .
clone size: .
CDR3 protein: CASSLGGGANTEAFF
CDR3 DNA: TGTGCCAGCAGCTTGGGTGGAGGAGCCAACACTGAAGCTTTCTTT

J gene: TRBJ2-5
V gene: TRBV9
D gene: .
clone size: once
CDR3 protein: CASSVAGAGAQETQYF
CDR3 DNA: TGTGCCAGCAGCGTAGCAGGGGCGGGGGCTCAAGAGACCCAGTACTTC

J gene: TRBJ2-7
V gene: TRBV15
D gene: TRBD2
clone size: .
CDR3 protein: CATSLAGASYEQYF
CDR3 DNA: TGTGCCACGAGTCTAGCGGGAGCGTCCTACGAGCAGTACTTC

J gene: TRBJ2-1
V gene: TRBV18
D gene: .
clone size: .
CDR3 protein: CASSPPSRAPYNEQFF
CDR3 DNA: TGTGCCAGCTCACCACCAAGCAGGGCTCCCTACAATGAGCAGTTCTTC

J gene: TRBJ1-2
V gene: TRBV10-3
D gene: .
clone size: .
CDR3 protein: CAITPGRAKGYTF
CDR3 DNA: TGTGCCATCACCCCGGGGAGGGCTAAAGGCTACACCTTC

J gene: TRBJ2-3
V gene: TRBV4-2
D gene: .
clone size: .
CDR3 protein: CASSPGATDTQYF
CDR3 DNA: TGTGCCAGCAGCCCTGGAGCCACAGATACGCAGTATTTT

J gene: TRBJ2-1
V gene: TRBV30
D gene: .
clone size: .
CDR3 protein: CAWSLGYNEQFF
CDR3 DNA: TGTGCCTGGTCACTAGGGTACAATGAGCAGTTCTTC

J gene: TRBJ2-4
V gene: TRBV12-3/TRBV12-4
D gene: .
clone size: .
CDR3 protein: CASGTRGNIQYF
CDR3 DNA: TGTGCCAGCGGGACCCGGGGGAACATTCAGTACTTC

J gene: TRBJ2-7
V gene: TRBV6-6
D gene: .
clone size: .
CDR3 protein: CAAKEGSSYEQYF
CDR3 DNA: TGTGCCGCCAAGGAAGGGTCTTCCTACGAGCAGTACTTC

J gene: TRBJ2-5
V gene: TRBV12-3/TRBV12-4
D gene: .
clone size: .
CDR3 protein: CASSNGSETQYF
CDR3 DNA: TGTGCCAGCAGCAACGGTTCGGAGACCCAGTACTTC

J gene: TRBJ2-3
V gene: TRBV18
D gene: TRBD2
clone size: .
CDR3 protein: CASSPVAGAYTDTQYF
CDR3 DNA: TGTGCCAGCTCACCAGTAGCGGGGGCTTACACAGATACGCAGTATTTT

J gene: TRBJ1-2
V gene: TRBV20-1
D gene: .
clone size: once
CDR3 protein: CSARDSGSYGYTF
CDR3 DNA: TGCAGTGCTAGAGATTCAGGGAGCTATGGCTACACCTTC

J gene: TRBJ2-6
V gene: TRBV15
D gene: TRBD1
clone size: .
CDR3 protein: CATRTPGQGISGANVLTF
CDR3 DNA: TGTGCCACCAGGACTCCGGGACAGGGGATCTCTGGGGCCAACGTCCTGACTTTC

J gene: TRBJ2-2
V gene: TRBV20-1
D gene: .
clone size: .
CDR3 protein: CSAPAFGVANTGELFF
CDR3 DNA: TGCAGTGCTCCTGCTTTTGGCGTCGCGAACACCGGGGAGCTGTTTTTT

J gene: TRBJ2-7
V gene: TRBV20-1
D gene: .
clone size: .
CDR3 protein: CSARGGSSDYEQYF
CDR3 DNA: TGCAGTGCTAGAGGGGGTTCTAGCGACTACGAGCAGTACTTC

J gene: TRBJ1-5
V gene: TRBV19
D gene: .
clone size: .
CDR3 protein: CASSMDSFNQPQHF
CDR3 DNA: TGTGCCAGTAGTATGGACTCCTTCAATCAGCCCCAGCATTTT

J gene: TRBJ1-1
V gene: TRBV13
D gene: .
clone size: .
CDR3 protein: CASILGTENTEAFF
CDR3 DNA: TGTGCCAGCATCCTTGGGACGGAGAACACTGAAGCTTTCTTT

J gene: TRBJ1-3
V gene: TRBV7-9
D gene: .
clone size: .
CDR3 protein: CASTGESGNTIYF
CDR3 DNA: TGTGCCAGCACAGGAGAATCTGGAAACACCATATATTTT

J gene: TRBJ1-1
V gene: TRBV3-1
D gene: .
clone size: .
CDR3 protein: CASSQDGDGGGNTEAFF
CDR3 DNA: TGTGCCAGCAGCCAAGATGGGGATGGGGGGGGGAACACTGAAGCTTTCTTT

J gene: TRBJ2-3
V gene: TRBV4-3
D gene: TRBD2
clone size: .
CDR3 protein: CASSERGSPDTQYF
CDR3 DNA: TGCGCCAGCAGCGAACGCGGGAGTCCAGATACGCAGTATTTT

J gene: TRBJ2-5
V gene: TRBV7-6
D gene: .
clone size: .
CDR3 protein: CASSRTYQETQYF
CDR3 DNA: TGTGCCAGCAGCCGGACCTACCAAGAGACCCAGTACTTC

J gene: TRBJ1-5
V gene: TRBV19
D gene: .
clone size: .
CDR3 protein: CASTSDGGNQPQHF
CDR3 DNA: TGTGCCAGTACCTCGGACGGTGGTAATCAGCCCCAGCATTTT

J gene: TRBJ2-1
V gene: TRBV6-5
D gene: .
clone size: .
CDR3 protein: CASSSSAGSYNEQFF
CDR3 DNA: TGTGCCAGCAGCTCTTCCGCGGGCTCTTACAATGAGCAGTTCTTC

J gene: TRBJ1-2
V gene: TRBV7-2
D gene: TRBD1
clone size: .
CDR3 protein: CASSFTATGNGYTF
CDR3 DNA: TGTGCCAGCAGCTTCACGGCGACAGGGAATGGCTACACCTTC